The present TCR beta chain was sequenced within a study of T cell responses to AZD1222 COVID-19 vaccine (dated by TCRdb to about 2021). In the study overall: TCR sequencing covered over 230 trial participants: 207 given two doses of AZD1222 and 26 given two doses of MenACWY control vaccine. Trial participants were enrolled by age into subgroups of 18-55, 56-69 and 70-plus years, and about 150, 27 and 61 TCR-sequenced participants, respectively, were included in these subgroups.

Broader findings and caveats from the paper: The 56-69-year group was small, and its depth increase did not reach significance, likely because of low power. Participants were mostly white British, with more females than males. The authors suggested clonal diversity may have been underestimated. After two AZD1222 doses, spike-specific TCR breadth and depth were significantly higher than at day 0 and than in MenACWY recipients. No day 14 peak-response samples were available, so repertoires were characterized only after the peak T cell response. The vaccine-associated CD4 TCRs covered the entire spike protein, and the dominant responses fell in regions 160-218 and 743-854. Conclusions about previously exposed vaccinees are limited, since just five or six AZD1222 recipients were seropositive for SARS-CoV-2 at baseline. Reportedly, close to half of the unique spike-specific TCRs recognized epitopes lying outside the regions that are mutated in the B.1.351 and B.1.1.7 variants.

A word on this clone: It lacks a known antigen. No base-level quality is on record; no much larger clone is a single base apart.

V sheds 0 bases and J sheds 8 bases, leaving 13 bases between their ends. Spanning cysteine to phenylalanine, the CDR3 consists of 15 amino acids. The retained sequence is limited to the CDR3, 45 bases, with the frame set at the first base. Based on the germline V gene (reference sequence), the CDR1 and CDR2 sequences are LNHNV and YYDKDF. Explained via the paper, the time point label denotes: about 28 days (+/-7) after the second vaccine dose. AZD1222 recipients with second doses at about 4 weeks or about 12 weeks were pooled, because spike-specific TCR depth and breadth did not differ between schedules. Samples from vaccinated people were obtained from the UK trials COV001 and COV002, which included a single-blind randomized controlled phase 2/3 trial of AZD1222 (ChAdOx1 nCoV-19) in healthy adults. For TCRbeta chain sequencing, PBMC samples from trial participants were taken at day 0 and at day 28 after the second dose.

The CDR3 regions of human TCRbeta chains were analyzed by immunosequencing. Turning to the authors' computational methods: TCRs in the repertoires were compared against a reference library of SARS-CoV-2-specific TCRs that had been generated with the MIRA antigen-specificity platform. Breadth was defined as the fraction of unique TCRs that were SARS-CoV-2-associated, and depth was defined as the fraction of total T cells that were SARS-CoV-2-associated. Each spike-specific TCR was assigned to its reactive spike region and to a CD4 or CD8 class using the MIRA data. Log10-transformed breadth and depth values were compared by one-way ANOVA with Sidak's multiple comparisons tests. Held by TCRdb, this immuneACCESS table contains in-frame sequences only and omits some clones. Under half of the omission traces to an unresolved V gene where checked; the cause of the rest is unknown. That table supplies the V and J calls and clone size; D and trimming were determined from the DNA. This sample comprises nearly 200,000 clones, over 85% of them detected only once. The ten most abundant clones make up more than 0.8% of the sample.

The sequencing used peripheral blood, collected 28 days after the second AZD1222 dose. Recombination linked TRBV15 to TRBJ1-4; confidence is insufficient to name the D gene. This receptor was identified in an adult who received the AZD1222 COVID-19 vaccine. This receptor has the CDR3 CATSRDLTRREKLFF. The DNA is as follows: TGTGCCACCAGCAGAGATCTCACTCGAAGGGAAAAACTGTTTTTT.